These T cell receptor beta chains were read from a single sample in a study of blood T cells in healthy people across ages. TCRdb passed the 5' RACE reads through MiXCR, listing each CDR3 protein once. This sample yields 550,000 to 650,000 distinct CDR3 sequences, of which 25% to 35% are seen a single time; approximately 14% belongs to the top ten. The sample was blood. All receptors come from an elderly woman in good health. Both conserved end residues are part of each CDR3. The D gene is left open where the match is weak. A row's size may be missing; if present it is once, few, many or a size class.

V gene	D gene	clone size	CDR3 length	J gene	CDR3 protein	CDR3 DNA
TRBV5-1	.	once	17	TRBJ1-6	CASSFHTGSTYNSPLHF	TGCGCCAGCAGCTTTCATACAGGGTCGACCTATAATTCACCCCTCCACTTT
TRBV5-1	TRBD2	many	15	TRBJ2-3	CASSGTSKSTDTQYF	TGCGCCAGCAGCGGGACTAGCAAGAGCACAGATACGCAGTATTTT
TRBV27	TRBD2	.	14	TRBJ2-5	CASSLLAGGREQYF	TGTGCCAGCAGTCTCCTAGCGGGGGGGCGTGAGCAGTACTTC
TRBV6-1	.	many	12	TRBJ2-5	CASSDRGETQYF	TGTGCCAGCAGTGACCGCGGCGAGACCCAGTACTTC
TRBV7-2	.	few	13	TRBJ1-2	CASSLYSGYGYTF	TGTGCCAGCAGCTTATATTCAGGGTATGGCTACACCTTC
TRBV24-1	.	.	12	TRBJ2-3	CATSDRPLAQYF	TGTGCCACCAGTGATCGGCCGCTGGCGCAGTATTTT
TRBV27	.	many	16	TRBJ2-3	CASSPSGRGRTDTQYF	TGTGCCAGCAGTCCTTCGGGCAGGGGCCGCACAGATACGCAGTATTTT
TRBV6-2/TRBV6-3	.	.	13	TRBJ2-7	CASAPGGLGEQYF	TGTGCCAGCGCCCCCGGGGGGCTGGGGGAGCAGTACTTC
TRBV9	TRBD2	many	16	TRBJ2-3	CASSAVPGLAGDTQYF	TGTGCCAGCAGCGCCGTACCGGGACTAGCAGGGGATACGCAGTATTTT
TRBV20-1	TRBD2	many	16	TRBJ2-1	CSASPSSGKLHNEQFF	TGCAGTGCTAGTCCGTCTAGCGGGAAATTACACAATGAGCAGTTCTTC
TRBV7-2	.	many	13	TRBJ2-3	CASATSPPDTQYF	TGTGCCAGCGCAACTAGTCCCCCAGATACGCAGTATTTT
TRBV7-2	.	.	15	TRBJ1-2	CASSLDGNRYYGYTF	TGTGCCAGCAGCTTAGACGGAAACCGATACTATGGCTACACCTTC
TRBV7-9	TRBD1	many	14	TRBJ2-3	CASSLVRGPDTQYF	TGTGCCAGCAGCTTAGTCAGGGGGCCAGATACGCAGTATTTT
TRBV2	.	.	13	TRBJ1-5	CASEGGNNQPQHF	TGTGCCAGCGAGGGGGGGAACAATCAGCCCCAGCATTTT
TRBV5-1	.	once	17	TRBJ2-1	CASSLSFGSLAYNEQFF	TGCGCCAGCAGCTTGTCGTTTGGGAGCCTCGCCTACAATGAGCAGTTCTTC
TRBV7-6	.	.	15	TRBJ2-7	CASSSREDRSYEQYF	TGTGCCAGCAGCTCCCGGGAGGACAGGTCCTACGAGCAGTACTTC
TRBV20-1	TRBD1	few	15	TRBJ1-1	CSAPNGRQGRTEAFF	TGCAGTGCTCCGAACGGTCGACAGGGGAGGACTGAAGCTTTCTTT